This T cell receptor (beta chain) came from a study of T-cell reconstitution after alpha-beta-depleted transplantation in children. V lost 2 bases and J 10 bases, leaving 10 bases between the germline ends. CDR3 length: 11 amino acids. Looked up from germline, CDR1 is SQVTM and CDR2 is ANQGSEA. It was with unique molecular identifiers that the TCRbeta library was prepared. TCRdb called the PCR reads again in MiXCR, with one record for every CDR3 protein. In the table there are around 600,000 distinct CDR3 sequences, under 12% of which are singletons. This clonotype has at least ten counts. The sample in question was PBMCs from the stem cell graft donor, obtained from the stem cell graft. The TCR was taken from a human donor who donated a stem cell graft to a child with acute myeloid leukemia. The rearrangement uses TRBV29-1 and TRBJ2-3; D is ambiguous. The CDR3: CSVETRMAQYF. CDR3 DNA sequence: TGCAGCGTTGAAACGAGGATGGCGCAGTATTTT.